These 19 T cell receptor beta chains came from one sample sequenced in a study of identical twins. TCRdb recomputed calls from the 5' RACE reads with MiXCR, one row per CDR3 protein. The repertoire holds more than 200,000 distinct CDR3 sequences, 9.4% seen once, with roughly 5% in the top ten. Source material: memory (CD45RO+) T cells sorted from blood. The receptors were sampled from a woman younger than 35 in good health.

CDR3 nucleotide sequence: TGTGCCTGGAGTGCGGGGGGCGGCACAGATACGCAGTATTTT. Its protein is CAWSAGGGTDTQYF. V is TRBV30 and J is TRBJ2-3, with D perhaps TRBD2 (7 bases). The germline CDR1 and CDR2 sequences are GTSNPN and SVGIG (reference sequence). The CDR3 covers 14 residues. The V and J ends lost 1 base and 1 base respectively, with 9 bases between them.

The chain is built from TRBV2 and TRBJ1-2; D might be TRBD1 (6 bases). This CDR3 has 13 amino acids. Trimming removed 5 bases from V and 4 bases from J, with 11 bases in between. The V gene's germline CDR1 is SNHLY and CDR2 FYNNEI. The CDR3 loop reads CASSSDRLYGYTF. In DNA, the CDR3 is TGTGCCAGCAGTTCGGACAGACTCTATGGCTACACCTTC.

CDR3 DNA sequence: TGTGCCAGCAGTTCCGACCCCGGGACTGAAGCTTTCTTT. Protein product: CASSSDPGTEAFF. This rearrangement joins TRBV12-3 or TRBV12-4 to TRBJ1-1; the D is unclear. This CDR3 is built from 13 residues. Trimming removed 4 bases from V and 5 bases from J, with 11 bases in between.

This CDR3 is CSADRVEAFF. The CDR3 DNA sequence: TGCAGCGCTGACAGGGTTGAAGCTTTCTTT. The rearrangement joins TRBV29-1 to TRBJ1-1; 7 positions match TRBD1. This CDR3 is 10 amino acids long. Germline-derived CDR1 and CDR2 are SQVTM and ANQGSEA. Trimming took 7 bases from V and 7 from J; bases not matched to a gene: 3. The complete variable domain, with remaining parts taken from reference TRBV29-1 and TRBJ1-1, reads SAVISQKPSRDICQRGTSLTIQCQVDSQVTMMFWYRQQPGQSLTLIATANQGSEATYESGFVIDKFPISRPNLTFSTLTVSNMSPEDSSIYLCSADRVEAFFGQGTRLTVV.

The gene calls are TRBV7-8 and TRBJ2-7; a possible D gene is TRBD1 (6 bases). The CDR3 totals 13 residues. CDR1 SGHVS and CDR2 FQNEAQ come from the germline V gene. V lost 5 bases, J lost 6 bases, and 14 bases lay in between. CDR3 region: CASSHRARGEQYF. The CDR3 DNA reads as TGTGCCAGCAGCCACAGGGCCCGAGGCGAGCAGTACTTC.

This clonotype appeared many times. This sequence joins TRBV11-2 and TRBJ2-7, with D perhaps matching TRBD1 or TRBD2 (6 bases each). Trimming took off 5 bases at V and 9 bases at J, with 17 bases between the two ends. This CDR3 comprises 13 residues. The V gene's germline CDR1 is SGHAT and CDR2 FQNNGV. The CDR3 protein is CASSPTGAIRQYF. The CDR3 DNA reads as TGTGCCAGCAGCCCCACGGGGGCTATTAGGCAGTACTTC.

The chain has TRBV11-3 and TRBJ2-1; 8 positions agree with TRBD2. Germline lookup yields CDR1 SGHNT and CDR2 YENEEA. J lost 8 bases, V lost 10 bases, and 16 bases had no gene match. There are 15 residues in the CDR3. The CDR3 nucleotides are TGTGCCATCGGGGGGGGCCAAGAATTTATAGATGAGCAGTTCTTC. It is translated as CAIGGGQEFIDEQFF.

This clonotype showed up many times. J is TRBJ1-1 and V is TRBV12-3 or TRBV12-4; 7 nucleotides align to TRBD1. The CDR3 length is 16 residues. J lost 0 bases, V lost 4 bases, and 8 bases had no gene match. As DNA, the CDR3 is TGTGCCAGCAGTTCACCGCCGGGACAGATGAACACTGAAGCTTTCTTT. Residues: CASSSPPGQMNTEAFF.

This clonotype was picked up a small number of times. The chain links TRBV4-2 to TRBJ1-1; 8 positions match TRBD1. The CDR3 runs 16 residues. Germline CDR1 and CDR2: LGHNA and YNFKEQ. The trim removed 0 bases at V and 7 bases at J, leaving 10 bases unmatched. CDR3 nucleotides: TGTGCCAGCAGCCAAGATCCCGGGACAGGTTGGGGTGAAGCTTTCTTT. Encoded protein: CASSQDPGTGWGEAFF.

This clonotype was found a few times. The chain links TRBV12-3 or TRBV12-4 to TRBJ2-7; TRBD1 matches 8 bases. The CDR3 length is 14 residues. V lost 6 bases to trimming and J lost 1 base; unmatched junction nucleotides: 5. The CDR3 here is CASRGTGLSYEQYF. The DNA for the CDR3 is TGTGCCAGCAGGGGGACAGGCCTTTCCTACGAGCAGTACTTC.

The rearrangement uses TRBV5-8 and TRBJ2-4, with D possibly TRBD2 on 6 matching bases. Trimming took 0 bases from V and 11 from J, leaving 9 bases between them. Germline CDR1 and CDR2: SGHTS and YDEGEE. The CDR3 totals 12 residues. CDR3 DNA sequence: TGTGCCAGCAGCTTGGTCTCGGGGGTTCAGTACTTC. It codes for CASSLVSGVQYF.

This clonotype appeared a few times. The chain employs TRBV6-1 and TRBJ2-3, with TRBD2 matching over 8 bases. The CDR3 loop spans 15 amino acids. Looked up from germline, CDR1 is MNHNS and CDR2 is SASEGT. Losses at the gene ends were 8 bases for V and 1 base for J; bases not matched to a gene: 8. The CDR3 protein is CASRSQTSGTDTQYF. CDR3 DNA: TGTGCCAGCCGCTCCCAGACTAGCGGCACAGATACGCAGTATTTT.

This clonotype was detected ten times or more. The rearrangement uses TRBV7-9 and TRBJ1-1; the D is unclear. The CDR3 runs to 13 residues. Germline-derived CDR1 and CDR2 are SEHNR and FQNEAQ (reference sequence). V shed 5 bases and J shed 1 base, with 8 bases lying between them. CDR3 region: CASSPLPNTEAFF. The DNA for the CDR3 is TGTGCCAGCAGCCCCTTACCGAACACTGAAGCTTTCTTT. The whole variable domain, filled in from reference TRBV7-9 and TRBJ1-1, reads DTGVSQNPRHKITKRGQNVTFRCDPISEHNRLYWYRQTLGQGPEFLTYFQNEAQLEKSRLLSDRFSAERPKGSFSTLEIQRTEQGDSAMYLCASSPLPNTEAFFGQGTRLTVV.

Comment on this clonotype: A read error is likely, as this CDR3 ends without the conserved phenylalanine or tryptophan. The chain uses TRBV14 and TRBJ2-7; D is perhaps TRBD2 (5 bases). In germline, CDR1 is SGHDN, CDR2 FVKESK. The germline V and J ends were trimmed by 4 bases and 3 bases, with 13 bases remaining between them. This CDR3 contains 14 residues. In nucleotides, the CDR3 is TGTGCCAGCAGCCCGGCCGCGGGCTACTACGAGCAGTACCTC. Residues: CASSPAAGYYEQYL.

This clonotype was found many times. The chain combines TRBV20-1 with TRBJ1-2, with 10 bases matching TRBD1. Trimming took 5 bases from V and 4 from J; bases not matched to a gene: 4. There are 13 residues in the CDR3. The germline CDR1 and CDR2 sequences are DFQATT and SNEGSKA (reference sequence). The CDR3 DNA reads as TGCAGTGCTCCATGGACAGGGGGCTATGGCTACACCTTC. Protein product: CSAPWTGGYGYTF.

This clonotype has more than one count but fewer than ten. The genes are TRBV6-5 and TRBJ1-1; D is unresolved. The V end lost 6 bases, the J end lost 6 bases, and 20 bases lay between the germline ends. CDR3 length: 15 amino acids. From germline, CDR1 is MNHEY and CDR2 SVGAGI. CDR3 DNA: TGTGCCAGCAGCTCCTCTGACACCTTAGGGTCTGAAGCTTTCTTT. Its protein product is CASSSSDTLGSEAFF.

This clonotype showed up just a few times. The CDR3 spells CASSPRTGDSGNTIYF. Here the CDR3 DNA reads TGTGCCAGCAGTCCCCGGACAGGAGACTCTGGAAACACCATATATTTT. The chain uses TRBV12-3 or TRBV12-4 and TRBJ1-3, with 7 nucleotides matching TRBD1. The CDR3 contains 16 residues. The junction had 7 bases not matched to a gene; V was cut back by 5 bases and J by 0 bases.

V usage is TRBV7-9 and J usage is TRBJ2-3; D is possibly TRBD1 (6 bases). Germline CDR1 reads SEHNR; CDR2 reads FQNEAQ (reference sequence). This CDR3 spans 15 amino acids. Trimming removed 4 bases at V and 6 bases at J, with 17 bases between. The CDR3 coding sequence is TGTGCCAGCAGCTACAGAACTGGGGGCAGGGATACGCAGTATTTT. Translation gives CASSYRTGGRDTQYF. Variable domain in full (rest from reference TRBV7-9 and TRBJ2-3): DTGVSQNPRHKITKRGQNVTFRCDPISEHNRLYWYRQTLGQGPEFLTYFQNEAQLEKSRLLSDRFSAERPKGSFSTLEIQRTEQGDSAMYLCASSYRTGGRDTQYFGPGTRLTVL.

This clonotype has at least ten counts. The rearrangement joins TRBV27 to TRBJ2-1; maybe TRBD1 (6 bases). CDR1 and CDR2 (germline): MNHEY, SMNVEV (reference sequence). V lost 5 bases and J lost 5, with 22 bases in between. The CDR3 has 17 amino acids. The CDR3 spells CASSPKNTGSLNNEQFF. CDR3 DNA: TGTGCCAGCAGTCCCAAAAACACAGGGTCACTAAACAATGAGCAGTTCTTC.